This T cell receptor (beta chain) derives from a study of blood T cell repertoires in COVID-19. The overall study: COVID-19 samples, acute and convalescent, were from the United States, Italy and Spain. The analysed material was cDNA or gDNA that came from T cells, B-cell-depleted T cells, or PBMCs.

The method was immunoSEQ multiplex PCR; TCRdb's version includes in-frame clones alone and lacks a portion of them. The table records 120,000 to 150,000 clones, roughly 84% of them present only once. Individuals in the exposed group had encountered a COVID-19 case within 2 weeks preceding study entry. Germline V gene sequence: CDR1 GTSNPN, CDR2 SVGIG (reference sequence). This CDR3 has 12 amino acids. Trimming left V 6 bases short and J 1 base short, with 9 bases between. Sequenced: PBMCs or T cells enriched from blood (not recorded which). This receptor was taken from a woman aged 45 to 65 who had been exposed to COVID-19. J is TRBJ2-5 and V is TRBV30, with a weak D call TRBD1 (6 bases). CDR3 bases: TGTGCCTGTACGACAGGCCAAGAGACCCAGTACTTC. As protein: CACTTGQETQYF.